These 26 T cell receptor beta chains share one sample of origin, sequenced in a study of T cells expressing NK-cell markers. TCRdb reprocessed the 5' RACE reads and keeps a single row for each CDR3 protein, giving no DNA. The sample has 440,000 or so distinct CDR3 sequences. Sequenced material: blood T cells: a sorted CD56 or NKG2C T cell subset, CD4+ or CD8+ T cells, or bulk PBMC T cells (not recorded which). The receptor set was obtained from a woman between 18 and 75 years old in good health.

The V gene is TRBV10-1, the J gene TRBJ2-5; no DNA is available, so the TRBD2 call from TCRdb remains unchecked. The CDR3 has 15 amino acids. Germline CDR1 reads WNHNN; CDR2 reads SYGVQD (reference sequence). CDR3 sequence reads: CASRPPGGGVETQYF.

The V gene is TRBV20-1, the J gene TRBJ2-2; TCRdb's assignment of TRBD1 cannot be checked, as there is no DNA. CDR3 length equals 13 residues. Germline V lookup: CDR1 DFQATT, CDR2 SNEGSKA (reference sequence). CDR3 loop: CSGAQGGTGELFF.

This chain's CDR3 is CSIQWGTEAFF. The chain has TRBV29-1 and TRBJ1-1. Germline V gene data show CDR1 as SQVTM and CDR2 as ANQGSEA. The CDR3 extends over 11 amino acids. Using reference TRBV29-1 and TRBJ1-1 for the parts outside the CDR3, the full variable domain is SAVISQKPSRDICQRGTSLTIQCQVDSQVTMMFWYRQQPGQSLTLIATANQGSEATYESGFVIDKFPISRPNLTFSTLTVSNMSPEDSSIYLCSIQWGTEAFFGQGTRLTVV.

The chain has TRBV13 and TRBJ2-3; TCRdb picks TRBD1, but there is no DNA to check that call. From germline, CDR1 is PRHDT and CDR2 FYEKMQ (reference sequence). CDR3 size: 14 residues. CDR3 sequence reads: CASSSFVRVDTQYF.

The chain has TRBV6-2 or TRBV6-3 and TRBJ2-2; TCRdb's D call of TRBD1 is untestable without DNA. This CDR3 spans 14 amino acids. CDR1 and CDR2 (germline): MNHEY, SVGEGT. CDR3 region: CASSNNRGTGELFF.

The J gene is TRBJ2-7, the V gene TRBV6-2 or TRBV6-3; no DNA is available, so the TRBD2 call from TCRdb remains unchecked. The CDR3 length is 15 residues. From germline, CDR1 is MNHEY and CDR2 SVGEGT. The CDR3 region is CASRPGLAASYEQYF.

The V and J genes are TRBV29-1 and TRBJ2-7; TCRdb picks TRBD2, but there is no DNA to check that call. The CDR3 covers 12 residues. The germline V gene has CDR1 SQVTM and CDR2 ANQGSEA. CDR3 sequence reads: CSGLAGAGEQYF.

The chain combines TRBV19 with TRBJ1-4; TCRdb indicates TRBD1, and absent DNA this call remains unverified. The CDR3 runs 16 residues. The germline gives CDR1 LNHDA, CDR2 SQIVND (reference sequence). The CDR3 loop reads CATRTTTLATNEKLFF. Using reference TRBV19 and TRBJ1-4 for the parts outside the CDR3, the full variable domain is DGGITQSPKYLFRKEGQNVTLSCEQNLNHDAMYWYRQDPGQGLRLIYYSQIVNDFQKGDIAEGYSVSREKKESFPLTVTSAQKNPTAFYLCATRTTTLATNEKLFFGSGTQLSVL.

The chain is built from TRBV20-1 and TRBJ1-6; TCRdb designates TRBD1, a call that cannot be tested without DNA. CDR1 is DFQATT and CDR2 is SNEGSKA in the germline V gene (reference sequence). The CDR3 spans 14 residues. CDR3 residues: CSATPGGANSPLHF.

The CDR3: CASSLQFLKGGELFF. The chain couples TRBV6-1 to TRBJ2-2; TCRdb returns TRBD2, unconfirmable since there is no DNA. Germline lookup yields CDR1 MNHNS and CDR2 SASEGT. The CDR3 sequence is 15 residues long.

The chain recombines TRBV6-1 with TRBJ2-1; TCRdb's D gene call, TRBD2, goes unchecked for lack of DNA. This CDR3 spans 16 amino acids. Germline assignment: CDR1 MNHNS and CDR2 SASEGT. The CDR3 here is CASSPSRGGVYNEQFF.

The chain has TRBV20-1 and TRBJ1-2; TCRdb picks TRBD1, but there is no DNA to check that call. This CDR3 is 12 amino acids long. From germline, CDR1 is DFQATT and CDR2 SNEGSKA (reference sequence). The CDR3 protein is CSVKRGPGGYTF.

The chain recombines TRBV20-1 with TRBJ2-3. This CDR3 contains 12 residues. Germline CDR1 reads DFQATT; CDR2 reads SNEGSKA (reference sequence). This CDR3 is CSARAAKYTQYF.

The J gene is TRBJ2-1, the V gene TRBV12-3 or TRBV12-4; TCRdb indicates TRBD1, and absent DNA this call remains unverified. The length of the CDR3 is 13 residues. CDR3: CASSWGSYNEQFF.

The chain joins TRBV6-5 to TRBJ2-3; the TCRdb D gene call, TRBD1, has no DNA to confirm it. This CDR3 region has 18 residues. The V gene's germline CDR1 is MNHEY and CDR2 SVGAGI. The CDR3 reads CASSYWDGGASSTDTQYF.

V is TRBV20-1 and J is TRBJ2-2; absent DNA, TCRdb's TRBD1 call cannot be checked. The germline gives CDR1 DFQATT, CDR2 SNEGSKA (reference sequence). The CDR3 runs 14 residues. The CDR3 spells CSATYQGGLGELFF.

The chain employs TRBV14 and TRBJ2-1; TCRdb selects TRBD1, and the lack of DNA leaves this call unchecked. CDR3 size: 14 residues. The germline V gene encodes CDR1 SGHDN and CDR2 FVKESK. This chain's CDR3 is CASSQTGQGNEQFF.

The chain's CDR3 is CASSDRTGGGYGYTF. This chain connects TRBV6-1 to TRBJ1-2; with no DNA, the TCRdb D assignment of TRBD1 cannot be verified. The CDR3 length is 15 residues. Germline CDR1 MNHNS, CDR2 SASEGT.

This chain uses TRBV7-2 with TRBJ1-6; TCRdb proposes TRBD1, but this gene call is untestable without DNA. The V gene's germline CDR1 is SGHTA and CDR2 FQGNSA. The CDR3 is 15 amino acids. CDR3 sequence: CASSLWQGVNSPLHF.

The CDR3 region is CSARQRLNTEAFF. The chain joins TRBV20-1 to TRBJ1-1. The CDR3 totals 13 residues. Germline CDR1 DFQATT, CDR2 SNEGSKA (reference sequence).

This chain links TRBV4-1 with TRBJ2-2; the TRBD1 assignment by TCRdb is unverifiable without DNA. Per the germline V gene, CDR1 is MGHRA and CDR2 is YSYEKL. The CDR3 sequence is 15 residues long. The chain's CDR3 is CASSSFGGNTGELFF.

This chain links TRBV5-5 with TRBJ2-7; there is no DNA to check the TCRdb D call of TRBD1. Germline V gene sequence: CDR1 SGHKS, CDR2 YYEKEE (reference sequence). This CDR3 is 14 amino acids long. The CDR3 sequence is CASSDRGGSYEQYF.

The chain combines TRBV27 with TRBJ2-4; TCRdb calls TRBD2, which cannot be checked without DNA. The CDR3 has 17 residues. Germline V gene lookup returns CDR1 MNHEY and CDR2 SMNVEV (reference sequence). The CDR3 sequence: CASSTPGLDMTKNIQYF.

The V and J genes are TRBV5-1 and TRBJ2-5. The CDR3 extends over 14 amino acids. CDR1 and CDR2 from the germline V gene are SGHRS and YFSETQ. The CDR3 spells CASSFEGYQETQYF.

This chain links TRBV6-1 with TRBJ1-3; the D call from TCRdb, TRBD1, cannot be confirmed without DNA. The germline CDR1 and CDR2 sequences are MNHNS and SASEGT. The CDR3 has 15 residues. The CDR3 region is CASIRGAVPGNTIYF.

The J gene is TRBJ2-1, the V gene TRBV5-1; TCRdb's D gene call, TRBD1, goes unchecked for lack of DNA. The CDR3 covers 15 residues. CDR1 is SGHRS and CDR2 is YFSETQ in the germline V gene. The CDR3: CASSLHREVSNEQFF.